One and the same sample provided the 11 T cell receptor beta chains below, sequenced in a study of tumor-infiltrating lymphocytes in primary liver carcinoma. For blood RNA, unsorted whole blood served as the source, and germline DNA was extracted too. Starting from roughly 0.5 ug of total RNA, TCR beta cDNA was produced with a primer in the constant region. Three-round nested multiplex PCR performed with slightly modified ARM-PCR produced the TCR beta libraries. Primers for the first two PCR rounds were TRBV1-TRBV30 forward primers and a C-beta reverse primer (roughly 10 cycles per round). TCRdb reprocessed the multiplex PCR reads with MiXCR, giving one entry per CDR3 protein. The table shows 310,000 or so distinct CDR3 sequences, with around three fifths occurring only once. The sequenced sample consisted of peripheral blood. The receptor set was obtained from a woman in her 30s with primary liver carcinoma and hepatitis B virus infection.

With respect to this clonotype: At one end the junction does not follow the germline gene, possibly because of a read error. The chain recombines TRBV11-2 with TRBJ2-7; perhaps TRBD1 as D (6 bases). This CDR3 has 14 residues. Germline V gives CDR1 SGHAT, CDR2 FQNNGV. CDR3 coding DNA: TGTGCCAGCAGCCTCGACAGGACCTCCTATGAGCGGTACTTC. It specifies CASSLDRTSYERYF.

In its sample, this clonotype was seen a few times. This chain joins TRBV5-6 and TRBJ2-3; 9 bases line up with TRBD2. This CDR3 contains 14 residues. J lost 5 bases, V lost 0 bases, and 1 base had no gene match. CDR1 is SGHDT, CDR2 YYEEEE, per germline. The CDR3 nucleotides read TGTGCCAGCAGCTTGGAGACTAGCGGAGATACGCAGTATTTT. It codes for CASSLETSGDTQYF.

By frequency in the sample, this clonotype is medium-sized. The gene calls are TRBV11-2 and TRBJ1-1; D ambiguous. The CDR3 covers 12 residues. The germline V gene encodes CDR1 SGHAT and CDR2 FQNNGV. The V gene lost 5 bases and the J gene lost 4 bases, with 8 bases spanning the gap. The CDR3 DNA sequence: TGTGCCAGCAGCCAGCGCAGCACTGAAGCTTTCTTT. As protein: CASSQRSTEAFF. The complete variable domain, with remaining parts taken from reference TRBV11-2 and TRBJ1-1, reads EAGVAQSPRYKIIEKRQSVAFWCNPISGHATLYWYQQILGQGPKLLIQFQNNGVVDDSQLPKDRFSAERLKGVDSTLKIQPAKLEDSAVYLCASSQRSTEAFFGQGTRLTVV.

This clonotype came up once. V usage is TRBV7-2 and J usage is TRBJ2-3; tentatively, D is TRBD2 (5 bases). Germline values: CDR1 SGHTA, CDR2 FQGNSA. Deletions cut 7 bases from V and 3 bases from J, with 20 bases between. The CDR3 consists of 16 residues. The CDR3 sequence: CASNSRLGRGTDTQYF. The CDR3 bases are TGTGCCAGCAACTCGAGATTGGGCCGGGGAACAGATACGCAGTATTTT.

The V gene is TRBV7-9, the J gene TRBJ2-5; D ambiguous. CDR1 and CDR2 from the germline V gene are SEHNR and FQNEAQ (reference sequence). The CDR3 loop spans 14 amino acids. Trimming pared 2 bases from V and 3 bases from J, leaving 10 bases between. The CDR3 nucleotides are TGTGCCAGCAGCTTACGAGTAGTTGAAGAGACCCAGTACTTC. It translates to CASSLRVVEETQYF.

This clonotype has just a few counts. The chain carries TRBV11-1 and TRBJ2-5, with a possible D match to TRBD1 (5 bases). TRBJ2-7 explains the end of the DNA better; the J call may be wrong. CDR3 length equals 14 residues. The V gene's germline CDR1 is SGHAT and CDR2 FQDESV (reference sequence). The CDR3 DNA reads TGTGCCAGCAGTGAAACCCGGACAACCTACGAGCAGTACTTC. It specifies CASSETRTTYEQYF.

There are many counts of this clonotype. The V and J genes are TRBV29-1 and TRBJ1-2, with D possibly being TRBD1 (6 bases). The germline V gene encodes CDR1 SQVTM and CDR2 ANQGSEA. This CDR3 region has 12 residues. Between the trimmed V and J ends, which lost 6 bases and 8 bases, there was a span of 16 bases. CDR3 in DNA: TGCAGCGTGACCCGGGACACGACAGGCTACACCTTC. Translating it yields CSVTRDTTGYTF.

This clonotype was observed a handful of times. The chain joins TRBV6-2 or TRBV6-3 to TRBJ2-6, with 11 bases matching TRBD2. Losses at the gene ends were 4 bases for V and 4 bases for J; bases not matched to a gene: 12. Germline V gene data show CDR1 as MNHEY and CDR2 as SVGEGT. The CDR3 length is 19 residues. CDR3 bases: TGTGCCAGCAGTTTACGAATAGCGGGAGGGCCAATCGGGGCCAACGTCCTGACTTTC. This gives the protein CASSLRIAGGPIGANVLTF.

In regard to this clonotype: One end of the junction does not line up with germline, which may come from a read error. This chain joins TRBV6-2 or TRBV6-3 and TRBJ2-7, with a tentative D call TRBD2 (6 bases). Germline CDR1 is MNHEY and CDR2 is SVGEGT. The CDR3 sequence is 15 residues long. CDR3 loop: CANSYLSPDYYEQYF. Here the CDR3 DNA reads TGTGCCAACAGTTACTTATCCCCGGACTACTACGAGCAGTACTTC.

The V and J genes are TRBV4-1 and TRBJ1-4, with D unclear. The CDR3 runs 13 residues. Between the trimmed V and J ends, which lost 11 bases and 4 bases, there was a span of 14 bases. Germline CDR1 MGHRA, CDR2 YSYEKL. This chain's CDR3 is CALEADFNEKLFF. For the CDR3, the DNA is TGCGCCCTGGAAGCCGACTTTAATGAAAAACTGTTTTTT.

In its sample, this clonotype was seen a few times. The CDR3 region has the DNA TGTGCCATCAGCCCTGGCGGGGACCAAGAGACCCAGTACTTC. It encodes CAISPGGDQETQYF. The V call is TRBV10-3, the J call TRBJ2-5; possible D gene TRBD2, 6 bases. Per the germline V gene, CDR1 is ENHRY and CDR2 is SYGVKD. The CDR3 is 14 amino acids. V was pared by 6 bases and J by 0 bases, with 11 bases between.